Each of the 7 T cell receptor beta chains below was sequenced from the same sample in a study of OX40 agonist ivuxolimab in advanced cancers. TCRdb's table, derived via immunoSEQ multiplex PCR, lists solely in-frame clones and lacks some. The sample contains about 78,000 clones, roughly 84% of which appear only once. This sample comprised CD4+ or CD8+ T cells sorted from blood, obtained in a trial of the OX40 agonist ivuxolimab. The origin of the receptors is an adult with an advanced solid tumor such as melanoma, head and neck, liver or kidney cancer.

The CDR3, as DNA: TGCGCCAGCAGAGGGGGACTAGCGGGAGTCAATGAGCAGTTCTTC. It is translated as CASRGGLAGVNEQFF. The rearrangement joins TRBV5-1 to TRBJ2-1, with TRBD2 identical over 14 bases. The CDR3 consists of 15 residues. Germline lookup yields CDR1 SGHRS and CDR2 YFSETQ. With 5 bases clipped from V and 6 bases from J, the junction kept 4 bases outside the gene matches.

The table lists this clone with a count of one. Here the CDR3 reads CASSEGGQGEQYF. The CDR3 DNA follows: TGTGCCAGCAGTGAAGGGGGCCAAGGGGAGCAGTACTTC. V usage is TRBV6-5 and J usage is TRBJ2-7, with 7 nucleotides matching TRBD1. V was clipped by 5 bases and J by 7 bases; unmatched bases: 8. From germline, CDR1 is MNHEY and CDR2 SVGAGI. The CDR3 sequence is 13 residues long.

This clone occurred once. This chain joins TRBV5-6 and TRBJ2-2; 11 nucleotides align to TRBD2. The ends lost 4 bases at V and 4 bases at J; junction bases unmatched: 9. CDR1 is SGHDT, CDR2 YYEEEE, per germline. The CDR3 runs 17 residues. CDR3 in amino acids: CASSPEGLAGGTGELFF. The CDR3 region has the DNA TGTGCCAGCAGCCCGGAAGGACTAGCGGGCGGCACCGGGGAGCTGTTTTTT.

The V and J genes are TRBV29-1 and TRBJ2-1, with a possible D match to TRBD2 (5 bases). CDR1 is SQVTM, CDR2 ANQGSEA, per germline. CDR3 length equals 13 residues. The V and J ends lost 6 bases and 5 bases respectively, with 14 bases between them. CDR3 sequence (DNA): TGCAGCGTAGAGGGTTTTACGGACAATGAGCAGTTCTTC. It is translated as CSVEGFTDNEQFF.

The chain is built from TRBV6-1 and TRBJ2-1; 7 bases map to TRBD2. The CDR3 length is 15 residues. The trim removed 6 bases at V and 5 bases at J, leaving 10 bases unmatched. From germline, CDR1 is MNHNS and CDR2 SASEGT. The CDR3 protein is CASRRSSSGNNEQFF. In DNA, the CDR3 is TGTGCCAGCAGACGGTCATCTAGCGGTAACAATGAGCAGTTCTTC.

The CDR3 sequence: CASSESIRSGDTQYF. DNA for the CDR3: TGCGCCAGCAGTGAGTCGATAAGGAGCGGGGATACGCAGTATTTT. This sequence joins TRBV10-1 and TRBJ2-3; D possibly corresponds to TRBD2 (6 bases). The CDR3 covers 15 residues. Germline V gene lookup returns CDR1 WNHNN and CDR2 SYGVQD (reference sequence). V lost 0 bases, J lost 6 bases, and 13 bases lay in between.

The chain is built from TRBV15 and TRBJ1-2, with 10 bases aligning to TRBD1. This CDR3 comprises 16 residues. Germline CDR1 and CDR2: LNHNV and YYDKDF (reference sequence). Trimming removed 2 bases from V and 5 bases from J; junction bases left unmatched: 8. The CDR3 nucleotides are TGTGCCACCAGCAGATCCGGGACAGGGGCTGTTTATGGCTACACCTTC. The encoded protein is CATSRSGTGAVYGYTF. Full variable domain (missing parts from reference TRBV15 and TRBJ1-2): DAMVIQNPRYQVTQFGKPVTLSCSQTLNHNVMYWYQQKSSQAPKLLFHYYDKDFNNEADTPDNFQSRRPNTSFCFLDIRSPGLGDTAMYLCATSRSGTGAVYGYTFGSGTRLTVV.